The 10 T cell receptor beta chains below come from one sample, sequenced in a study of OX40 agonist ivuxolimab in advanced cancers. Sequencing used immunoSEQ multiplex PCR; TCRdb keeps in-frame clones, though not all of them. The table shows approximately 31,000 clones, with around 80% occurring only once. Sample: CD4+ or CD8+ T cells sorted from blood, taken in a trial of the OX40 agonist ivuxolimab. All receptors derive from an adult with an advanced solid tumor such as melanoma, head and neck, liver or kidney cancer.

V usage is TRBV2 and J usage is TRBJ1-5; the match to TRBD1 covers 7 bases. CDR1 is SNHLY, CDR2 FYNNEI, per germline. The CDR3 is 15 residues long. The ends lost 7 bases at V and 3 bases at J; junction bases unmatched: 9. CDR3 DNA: TGTGCCAGCACCAACGAAGGACAGGTCAATCAGCCCCAGCATTTT. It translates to CASTNEGQVNQPQHF.

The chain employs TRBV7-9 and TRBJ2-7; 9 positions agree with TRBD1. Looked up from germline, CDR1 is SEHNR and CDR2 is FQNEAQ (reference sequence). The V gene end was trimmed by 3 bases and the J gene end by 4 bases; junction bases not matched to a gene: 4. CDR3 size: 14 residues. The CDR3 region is CASSFRDREYEQYF. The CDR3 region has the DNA TGTGCCAGCAGCTTCCGGGACAGGGAATACGAGCAGTACTTC.

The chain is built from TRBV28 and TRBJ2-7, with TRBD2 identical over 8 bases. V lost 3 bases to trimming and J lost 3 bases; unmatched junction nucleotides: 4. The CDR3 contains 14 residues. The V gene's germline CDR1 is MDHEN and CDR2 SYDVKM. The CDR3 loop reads CASSFGRARYEQYF. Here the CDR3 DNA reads TGTGCCAGCAGTTTCGGGAGGGCGCGCTACGAGCAGTACTTC.

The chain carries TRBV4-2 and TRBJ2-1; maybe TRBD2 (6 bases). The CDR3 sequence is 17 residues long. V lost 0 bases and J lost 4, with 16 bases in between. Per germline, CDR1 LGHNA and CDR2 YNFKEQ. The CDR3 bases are TGTGCCAGCAGCCAAGATCGGGGGTTATCTGCATACAATGAGCAGTTCTTC. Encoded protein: CASSQDRGLSAYNEQFF.

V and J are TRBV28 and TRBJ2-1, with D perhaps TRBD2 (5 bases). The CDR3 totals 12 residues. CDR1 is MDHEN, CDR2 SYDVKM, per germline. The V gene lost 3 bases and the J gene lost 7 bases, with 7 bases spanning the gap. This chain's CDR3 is CASSLRVNEQFF. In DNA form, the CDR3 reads TGTGCCAGCAGTTTGAGGGTTAATGAGCAGTTCTTC. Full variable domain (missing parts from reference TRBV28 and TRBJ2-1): DVKVTQSSRYLVKRTGEKVFLECVQDMDHENMFWYRQDPGLGLRLIYFSYDVKMKEKGDIPEGYSVSREKKERFSLILESASTNQTSMYLCASSLRVNEQFFGPGTRLTVL.

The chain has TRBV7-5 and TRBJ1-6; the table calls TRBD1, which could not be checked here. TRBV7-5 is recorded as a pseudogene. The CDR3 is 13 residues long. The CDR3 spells CVRSYPEYSPLHF. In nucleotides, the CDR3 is TGTGTCAGAAGCTACCCAGAATATTCACCCCTCCACTTT.

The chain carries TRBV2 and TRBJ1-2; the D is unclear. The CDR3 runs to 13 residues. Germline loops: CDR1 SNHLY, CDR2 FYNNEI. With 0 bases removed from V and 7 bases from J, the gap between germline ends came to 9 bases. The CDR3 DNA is TGTGCCAGCAGTGAAGCTCCTGGCAGTGGCTACACCTTC. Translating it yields CASSEAPGSGYTF.

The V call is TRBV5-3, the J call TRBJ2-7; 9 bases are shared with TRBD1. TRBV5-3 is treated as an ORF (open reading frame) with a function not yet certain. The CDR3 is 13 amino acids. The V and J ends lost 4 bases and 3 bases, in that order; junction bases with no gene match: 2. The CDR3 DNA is TGTGCCAGAAGCCGACAGGGGGACTACGAGCAGTACTTC. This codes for CARSRQGDYEQYF.

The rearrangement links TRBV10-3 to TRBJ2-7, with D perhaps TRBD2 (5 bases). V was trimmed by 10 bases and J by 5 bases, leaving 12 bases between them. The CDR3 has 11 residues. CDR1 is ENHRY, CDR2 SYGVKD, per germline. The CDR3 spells CATGVFHEQYF. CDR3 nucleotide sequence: TGTGCCACCGGGGTTTTCCACGAGCAGTACTTC.

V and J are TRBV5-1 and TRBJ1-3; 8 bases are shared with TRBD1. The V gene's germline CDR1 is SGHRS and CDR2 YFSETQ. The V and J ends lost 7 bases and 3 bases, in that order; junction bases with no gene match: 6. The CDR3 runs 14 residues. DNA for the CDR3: TGCGCCAGCTCATCAGGGGGCGGTGGAAACACCATATATTTT. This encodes CASSSGGGGNTIYF.